This T cell receptor (beta chain) comes out of a study of post-analysis software for immune sequencing data. Across the whole study: The cohort encompassed relapsing-remitting, secondary progressive and progressive-relapsing multiple sclerosis disease courses. Study-level findings and limits: Those with multiple sclerosis, the patient group, showed significantly lower normalized Chao1 diversity than controls. Elevated frequency relative to controls characterized roughly five TRBV segments in patients, TRBV5-6, TRBV5-1 and TRBV20-1 among them.

This clonotype has a handful of counts. Antigen unknown. Unique molecular identifiers were present in the TCR beta cDNA libraries. Input of roughly 0.85 to 11 million T cells yielded approximately 500,000 cDNA molecules. Each CDR3 protein gets one entry after TCRdb re-called the PCR reads with MiXCR. Of some 700,000 distinct CDR3 sequences listed, 55% to 60% are singletons. Trimming removed 4 bases from V and 4 bases from J; junction bases left unmatched: 13. Germline V CDR1 and CDR2: SGHRS, YFSETQ. The CDR3 extends over 16 amino acids. Specimen: blood. This TCR came from a girl aged 2 to 9 with multiple sclerosis. The rearrangement uses TRBV5-1 and TRBJ1-2; 7 bases align to TRBD1. DNA for the CDR3: TGCGCCAGCAGCGATCAAGGAGGGGGCCCTGGCTATGGCTACACCTTC. Encoded protein: CASSDQGGGPGYGYTF.